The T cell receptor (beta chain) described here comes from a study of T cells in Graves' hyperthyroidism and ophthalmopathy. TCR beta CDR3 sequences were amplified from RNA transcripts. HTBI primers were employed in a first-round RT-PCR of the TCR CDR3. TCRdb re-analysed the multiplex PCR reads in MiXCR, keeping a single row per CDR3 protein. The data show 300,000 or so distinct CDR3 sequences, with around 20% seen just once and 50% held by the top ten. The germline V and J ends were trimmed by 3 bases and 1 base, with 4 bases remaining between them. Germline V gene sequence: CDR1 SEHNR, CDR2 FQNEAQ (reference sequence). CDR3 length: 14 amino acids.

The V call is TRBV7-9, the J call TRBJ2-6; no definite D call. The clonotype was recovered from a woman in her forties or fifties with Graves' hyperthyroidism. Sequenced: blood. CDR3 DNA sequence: TGTGCCAGCAGCTTGCCGTCTGGGGCCAACGTCCTGACTTTC. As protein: CASSLPSGANVLTF. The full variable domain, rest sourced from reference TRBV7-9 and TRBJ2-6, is DTGVSQNPRHKITKRGQNVTFRCDPISEHNRLYWYRQTLGQGPEFLTYFQNEAQLEKSRLLSDRFSAERPKGSFSTLEIQRTEQGDSAMYLCASSLPSGANVLTFGAGSRLTVL.